The 7 T cell receptor beta chains below come from one sample, sequenced in a study of shared clonotypes between healthy human individuals (dated by TCRdb to about 2020). Libraries came from the immunoSEQ multiplex PCR assay. In TCRdb, the immuneACCESS table is reduced to in-frame sequences with V and J assigned. These tables do not hold every clone; where another copy was compared, an unresolved V gene accounts for under half, and the others remain unexplained. Recorded for this sample are roughly 1.4 million clones; approximately 98.5% of them occurred a single time. The ten most abundant clones make up approximately 0.4% of the sample. Sequences were obtained from naive CD4+ T cells sorted from blood. The sample's cell subset or site, from its label and the paper: CD45RA+ positively selected. The receptors were sampled from a man aged 25-45 years in good health.

DNA of the CDR3: TGTGCCAGCAGCTTAGGGGGGACAGGGGTTTATCGCAATCAGCCCCAGCATTTT. This codes for CASSLGGTGVYRNQPQHF. The V and J genes are TRBV7-8 and TRBJ1-5, with 10 bases identical to TRBD1. Germline V gene data show CDR1 as SGHVS and CDR2 as FQNEAQ. CDR3 length: 18 amino acids. The trim removed 1 base at V and 2 bases at J, leaving 8 bases unmatched.

Note on this clone: The sample holds other DNA sequences that translate to the same CDR3. The chain employs TRBV5-4 and TRBJ2-3; D ambiguous. Germline assignment: CDR1 SGHNT and CDR2 YYREEE (reference sequence). V was pared by 1 base and J by 0 bases, with 6 bases between. The CDR3 spans 14 residues. The CDR3 DNA reads as TGTGCCAGCAGCTTGAAAACTAGCACAGATACGCAGTATTTT. It translates to CASSLKTSTDTQYF.

The rearrangement joins TRBV15 to TRBJ2-1; 8 bases match TRBD2. The V gene end was trimmed by 3 bases and the J gene end by 2 bases; junction bases not matched to a gene: 3. The CDR3 length is 15 residues. Germline V gene sequence: CDR1 LNHNV, CDR2 YYDKDF (reference sequence). CDR3 residues: CATSSSGDAYNEQFF. The CDR3 coding sequence is TGTGCCACCAGCAGTAGCGGGGACGCCTACAATGAGCAGTTCTTC.

This chain links TRBV29-1 with TRBJ2-7, with D possibly matching TRBD1 (6 bases). Trimming left V 7 bases short and J 5 bases short, with 18 bases between. Per the germline V gene, CDR1 is SQVTM and CDR2 is ANQGSEA. The CDR3 runs 13 residues. DNA for the CDR3: TGCAGCGCGGGTCGCCAGGGGCGCGACGAGCAGTACTTC. This encodes CSAGRQGRDEQYF.

V is TRBV18 and J is TRBJ1-4; 7 positions match TRBD1. Trimming cost V 8 bases and J 8 bases; bases outside gene matches: 11. CDR1 is KGHSH and CDR2 is LQKENI in the germline V gene. This CDR3 contains 14 residues. The CDR3 region is CASQTGTVYEKLFF. For the CDR3, the DNA is TGTGCCAGCCAAACCGGGACAGTTTACGAAAAACTGTTTTTT.

This chain uses TRBV5-1 with TRBJ2-3; 12 bases match TRBD2. The CDR3 runs 15 residues. V lost 2 bases, J lost 4 bases, and 2 bases stayed unmatched. Germline loops: CDR1 SGHRS, CDR2 YFSETQ. CDR3: CASSFGTSGSDTQYF. Here the CDR3 DNA reads TGCGCCAGCAGCTTTGGGACTAGCGGGTCAGATACGCAGTATTTT. Complete variable domain (other parts from reference TRBV5-1 and TRBJ2-3): KAGVTQTPRYLIKTRGQQVTLSCSPISGHRSVSWYQQTPGQGLQFLFEYFSETQRNKGNFPGRFSGRQFSNSRSEMNVSTLELGDSALYLCASSFGTSGSDTQYFGPGTRLTVL.

This chain connects TRBV4-3 to TRBJ1-1; no clear D. CDR3 size: 12 residues. Deletions cut 3 bases from V and 7 bases from J, with 9 bases between. In germline, CDR1 is LGHNA, CDR2 YSLEER. The CDR3 sequence: CASSHFNGEAFF. CDR3 coding DNA: TGCGCCAGCAGCCATTTTAACGGTGAAGCTTTCTTT.